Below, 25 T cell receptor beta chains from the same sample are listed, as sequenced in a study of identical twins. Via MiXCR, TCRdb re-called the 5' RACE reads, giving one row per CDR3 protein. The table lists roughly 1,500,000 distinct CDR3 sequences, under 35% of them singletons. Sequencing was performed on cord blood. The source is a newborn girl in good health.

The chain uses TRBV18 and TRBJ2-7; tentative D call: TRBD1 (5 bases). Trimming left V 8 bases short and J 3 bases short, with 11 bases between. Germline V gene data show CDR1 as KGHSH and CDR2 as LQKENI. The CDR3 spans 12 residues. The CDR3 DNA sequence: TGTGCCAGCAAGGCCGACAGCTACGAGCAGTACTTC. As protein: CASKADSYEQYF.

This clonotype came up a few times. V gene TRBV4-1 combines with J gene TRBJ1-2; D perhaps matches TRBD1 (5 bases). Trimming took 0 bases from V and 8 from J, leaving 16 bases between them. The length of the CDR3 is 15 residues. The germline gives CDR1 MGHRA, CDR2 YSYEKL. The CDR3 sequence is CASSQEETDAGGYTF. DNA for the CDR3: TGCGCCAGCAGCCAAGAGGAGACAGACGCCGGAGGCTACACCTTC.

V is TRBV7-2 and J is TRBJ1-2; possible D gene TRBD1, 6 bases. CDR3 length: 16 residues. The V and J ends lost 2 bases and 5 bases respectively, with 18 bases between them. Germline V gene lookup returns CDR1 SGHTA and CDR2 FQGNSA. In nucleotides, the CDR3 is TGTGCCAGCAGCTTAAGTTTTGGACAGAGAGGGTATGGCTACACCTTC. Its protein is CASSLSFGQRGYGYTF.

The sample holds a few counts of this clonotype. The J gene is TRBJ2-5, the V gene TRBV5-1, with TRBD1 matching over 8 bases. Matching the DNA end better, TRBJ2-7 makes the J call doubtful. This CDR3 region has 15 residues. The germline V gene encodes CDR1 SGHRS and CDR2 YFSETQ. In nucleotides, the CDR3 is TGCGCCAGCAGCCTTGTGGACAGGGTGGTCTACGAGCAGTACTTC. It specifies CASSLVDRVVYEQYF.

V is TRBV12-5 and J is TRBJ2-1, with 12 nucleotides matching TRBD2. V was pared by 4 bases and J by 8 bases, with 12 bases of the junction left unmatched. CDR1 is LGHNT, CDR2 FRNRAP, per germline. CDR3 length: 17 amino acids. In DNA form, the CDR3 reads TGTGCTAGTGGTTCAGGGACTAGCGGGCTCGAGGGGGATGAGCAGTTCTTC. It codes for CASGSGTSGLEGDEQFF.

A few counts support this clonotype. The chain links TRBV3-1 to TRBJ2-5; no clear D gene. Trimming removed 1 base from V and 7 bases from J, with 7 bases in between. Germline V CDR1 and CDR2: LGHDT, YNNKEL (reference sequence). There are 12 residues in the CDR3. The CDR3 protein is CASSQVQRTQYF. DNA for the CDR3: TGTGCCAGCAGCCAAGTTCAGAGGACCCAGTACTTC.

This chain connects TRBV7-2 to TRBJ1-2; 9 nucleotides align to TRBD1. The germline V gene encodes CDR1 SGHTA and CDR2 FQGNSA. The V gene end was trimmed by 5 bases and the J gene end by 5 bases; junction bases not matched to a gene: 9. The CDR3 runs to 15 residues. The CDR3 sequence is CASSRRTGDIYGYTF. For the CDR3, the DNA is TGTGCCAGCAGCCGCCGGACAGGGGATATATATGGCTACACCTTC.

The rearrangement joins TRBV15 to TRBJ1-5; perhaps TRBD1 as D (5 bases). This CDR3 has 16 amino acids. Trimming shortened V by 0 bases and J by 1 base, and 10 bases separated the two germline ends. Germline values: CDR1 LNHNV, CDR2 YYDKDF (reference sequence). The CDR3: CATSRDQGSSNQPQHF. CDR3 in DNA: TGTGCCACCAGCAGAGATCAGGGTTCCAGCAATCAGCCCCAGCATTTT.

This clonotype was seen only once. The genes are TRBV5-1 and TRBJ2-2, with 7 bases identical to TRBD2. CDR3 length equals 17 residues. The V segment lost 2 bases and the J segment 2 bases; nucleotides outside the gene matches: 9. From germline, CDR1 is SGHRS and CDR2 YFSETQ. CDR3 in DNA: TGCGCCAGCAGCTTAAGTGTGGCTAGCGGAAACACCGGGGAGCTGTTTTTT. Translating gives CASSLSVASGNTGELFF.

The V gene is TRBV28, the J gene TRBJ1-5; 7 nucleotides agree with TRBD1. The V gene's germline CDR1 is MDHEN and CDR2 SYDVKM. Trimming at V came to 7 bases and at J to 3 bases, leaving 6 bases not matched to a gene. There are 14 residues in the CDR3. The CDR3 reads CASNRDSFNQPQHF. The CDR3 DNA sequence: TGTGCCAGCAACCGGGACAGCTTCAATCAGCCCCAGCATTTT.

CDR3 DNA sequence: TGTGCCAGCAGTCAGGACAGGGTTCTACCCTACGAGCAGTACTTC. Translating it yields CASSQDRVLPYEQYF. The chain has TRBV6-1 and TRBJ2-7; TRBD1 aligns across 8 bases. The CDR3 extends over 15 amino acids. Germline CDR1 reads MNHNS; CDR2 reads SASEGT. The ends lost 5 bases at V and 2 bases at J; junction bases unmatched: 8.

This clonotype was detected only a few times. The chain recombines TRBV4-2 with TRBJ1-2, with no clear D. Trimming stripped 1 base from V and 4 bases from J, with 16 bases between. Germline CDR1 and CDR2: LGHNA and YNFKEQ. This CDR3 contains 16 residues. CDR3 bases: TGTGCCAGCAGCCAAGTGGAGGCCGCGAAAATCTATGGCTACACCTTC. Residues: CASSQVEAAKIYGYTF.

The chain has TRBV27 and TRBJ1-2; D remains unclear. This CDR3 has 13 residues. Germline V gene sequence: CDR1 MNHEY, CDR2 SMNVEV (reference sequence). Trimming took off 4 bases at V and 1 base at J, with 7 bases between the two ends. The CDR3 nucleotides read TGTGCCAGCAGTTGGACTAATAACTATGGCTACACCTTC. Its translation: CASSWTNNYGYTF.

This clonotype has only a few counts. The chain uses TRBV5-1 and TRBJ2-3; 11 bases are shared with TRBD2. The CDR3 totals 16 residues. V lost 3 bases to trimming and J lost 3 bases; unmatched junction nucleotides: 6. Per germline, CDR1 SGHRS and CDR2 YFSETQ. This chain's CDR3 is CASSSVGLAGTDTQYF. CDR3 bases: TGCGCCAGCAGCTCGGTCGGACTAGCGGGTACAGATACGCAGTATTTT.

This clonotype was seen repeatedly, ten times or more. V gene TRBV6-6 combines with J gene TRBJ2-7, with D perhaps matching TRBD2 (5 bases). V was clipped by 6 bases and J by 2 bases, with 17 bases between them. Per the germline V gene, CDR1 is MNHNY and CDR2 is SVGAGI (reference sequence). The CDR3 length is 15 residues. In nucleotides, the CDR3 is TGTGCCAGCAGGCCTACGATGAGGGCTCCCTACGAGCAGTACTTC. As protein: CASRPTMRAPYEQYF.

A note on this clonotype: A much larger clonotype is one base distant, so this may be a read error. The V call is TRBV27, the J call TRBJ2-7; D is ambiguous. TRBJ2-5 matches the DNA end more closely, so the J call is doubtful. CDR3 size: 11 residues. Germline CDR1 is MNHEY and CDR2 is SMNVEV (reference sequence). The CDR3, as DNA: TGTGTCAGCAGTTTTCCAGAGACCCAGTACTTC. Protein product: CVSSFPETQYF.

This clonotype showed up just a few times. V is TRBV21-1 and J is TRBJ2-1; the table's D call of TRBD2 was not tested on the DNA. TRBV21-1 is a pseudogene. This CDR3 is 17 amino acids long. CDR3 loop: CASSKKLPSSSYNEQFF. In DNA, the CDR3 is TGTGCCAGCAGCAAAAAACTACCCTCGAGCTCCTACAATGAGCAGTTCTTC.

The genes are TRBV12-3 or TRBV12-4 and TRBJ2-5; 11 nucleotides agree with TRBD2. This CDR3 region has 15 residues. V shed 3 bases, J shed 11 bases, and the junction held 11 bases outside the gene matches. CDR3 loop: CASSFPSGRLSGQYF. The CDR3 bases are TGTGCCAGCAGTTTTCCTAGCGGGAGGCTTTCGGGGCAGTACTTC.

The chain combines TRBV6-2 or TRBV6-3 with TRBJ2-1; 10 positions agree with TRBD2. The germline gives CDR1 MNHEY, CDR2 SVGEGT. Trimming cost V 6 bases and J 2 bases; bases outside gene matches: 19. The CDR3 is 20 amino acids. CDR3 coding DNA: TGTGCCAGCAGAGTCGTTTTGGGACTAGCGCCAGGATATACCTACAATGAGCAGTTCTTC. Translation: CASRVVLGLAPGYTYNEQFF.

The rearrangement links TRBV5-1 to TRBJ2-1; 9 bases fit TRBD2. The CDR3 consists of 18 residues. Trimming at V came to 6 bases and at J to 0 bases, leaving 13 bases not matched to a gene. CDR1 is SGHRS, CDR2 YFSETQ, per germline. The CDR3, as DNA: TGCGCCAGCACCAAGACCTTAGCGGGGGTCAGCTCCTACAATGAGCAGTTCTTC. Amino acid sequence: CASTKTLAGVSSYNEQFF.

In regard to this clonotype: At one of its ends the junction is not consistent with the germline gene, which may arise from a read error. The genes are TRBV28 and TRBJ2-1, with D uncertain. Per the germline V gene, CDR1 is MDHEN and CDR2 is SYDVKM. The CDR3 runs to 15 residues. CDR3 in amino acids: CASSSGALSGNEQVF. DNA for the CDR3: TGTGCCAGCAGTTCAGGAGCCCTTTCAGGCAATGAGCAGGTCTTC.

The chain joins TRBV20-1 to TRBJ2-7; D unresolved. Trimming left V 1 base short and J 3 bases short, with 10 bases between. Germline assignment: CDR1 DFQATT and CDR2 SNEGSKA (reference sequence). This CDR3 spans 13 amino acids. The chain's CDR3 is CSARGRLDYEQYF. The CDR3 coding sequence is TGCAGTGCTAGAGGTAGGCTAGACTACGAGCAGTACTTC.

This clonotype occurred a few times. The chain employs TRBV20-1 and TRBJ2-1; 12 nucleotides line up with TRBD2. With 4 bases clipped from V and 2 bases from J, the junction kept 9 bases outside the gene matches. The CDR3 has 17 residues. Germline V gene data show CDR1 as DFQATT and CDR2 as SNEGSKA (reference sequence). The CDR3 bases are TGCAGTGCTAAAACTAGCGGGGGGTTAGACCCCTACAATGAGCAGTTCTTC. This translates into CSAKTSGGLDPYNEQFF.

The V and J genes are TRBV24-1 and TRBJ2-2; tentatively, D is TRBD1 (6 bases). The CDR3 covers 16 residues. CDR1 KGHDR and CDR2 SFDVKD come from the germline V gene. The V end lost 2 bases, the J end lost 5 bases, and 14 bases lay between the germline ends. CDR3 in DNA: TGTGCCACCAGTGATTCGCTCCCGGGACAAACCGGGGAGCTGTTTTTT. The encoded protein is CATSDSLPGQTGELFF.

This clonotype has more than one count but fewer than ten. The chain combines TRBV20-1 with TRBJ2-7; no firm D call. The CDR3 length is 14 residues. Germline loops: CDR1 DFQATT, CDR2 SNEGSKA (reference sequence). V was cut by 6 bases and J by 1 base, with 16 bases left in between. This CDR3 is CSATSYSASYEQYF. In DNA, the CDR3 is TGCAGTGCAACCTCTTATTCCGCATCCTACGAGCAGTACTTC.